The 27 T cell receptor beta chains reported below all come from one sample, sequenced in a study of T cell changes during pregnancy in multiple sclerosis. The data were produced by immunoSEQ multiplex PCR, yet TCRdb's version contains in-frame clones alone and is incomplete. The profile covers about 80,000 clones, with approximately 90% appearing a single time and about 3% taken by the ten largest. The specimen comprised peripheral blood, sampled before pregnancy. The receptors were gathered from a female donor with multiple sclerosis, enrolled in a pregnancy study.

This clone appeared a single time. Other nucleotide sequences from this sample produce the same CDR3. CDR3 in amino acids: CASSQDRGTGANVLTF. In DNA, the CDR3 is TGTGCCAGCAGCCAAGATAGAGGAACTGGGGCCAACGTCCTGACTTTC. V usage is TRBV4-2 and J usage is TRBJ2-6; unclear D gene. CDR1 LGHNA and CDR2 YNFKEQ come from the germline V gene. The CDR3 loop spans 16 amino acids. Trimming removed 0 bases from V and 2 bases from J, with 8 bases in between.

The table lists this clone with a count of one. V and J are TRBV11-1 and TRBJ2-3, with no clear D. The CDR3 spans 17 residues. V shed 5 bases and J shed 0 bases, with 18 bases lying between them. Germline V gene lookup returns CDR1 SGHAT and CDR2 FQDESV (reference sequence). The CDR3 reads CASSPKGSALSTDTQYF. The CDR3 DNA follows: TGTGCCAGCAGCCCAAAAGGCAGCGCGCTTAGCACAGATACGCAGTATTTT. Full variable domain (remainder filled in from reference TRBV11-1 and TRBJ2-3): EAEVAQSPRYKITEKSQAVAFWCDPISGHATLYWYRQILGQGPELLVQFQDESVVDDSQLPKDRFSAERLKGVDSTLKIQPAELGDSAMYLCASSPKGSALSTDTQYFGPGTRLTVL.

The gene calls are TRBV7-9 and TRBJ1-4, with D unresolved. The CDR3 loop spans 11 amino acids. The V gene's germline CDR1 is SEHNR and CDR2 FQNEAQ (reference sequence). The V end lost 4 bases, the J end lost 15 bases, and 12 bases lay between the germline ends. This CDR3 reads CASSSAGHVFF. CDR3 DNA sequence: TGTGCCAGCAGCTCCGCGGGCCACGTGTTTTTT. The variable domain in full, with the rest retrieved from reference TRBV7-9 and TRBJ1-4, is DTGVSQNPRHKITKRGQNVTFRCDPISEHNRLYWYRQTLGQGPEFLTYFQNEAQLEKSRLLSDRFSAERPKGSFSTLEIQRTEQGDSAMYLCASSSAGHVFFGSGTQLSVL.

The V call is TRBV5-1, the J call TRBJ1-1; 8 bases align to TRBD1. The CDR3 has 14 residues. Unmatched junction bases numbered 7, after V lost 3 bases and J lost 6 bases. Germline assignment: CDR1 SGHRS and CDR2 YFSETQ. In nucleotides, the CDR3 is TGCGCCAGCAGCTCCCAGGGGGCTTCATCTGAAGCTTTCTTT. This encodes CASSSQGASSEAFF. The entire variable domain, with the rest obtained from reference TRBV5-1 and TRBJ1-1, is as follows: KAGVTQTPRYLIKTRGQQVTLSCSPISGHRSVSWYQQTPGQGLQFLFEYFSETQRNKGNFPGRFSGRQFSNSRSEMNVSTLELGDSALYLCASSSQGASSEAFFGQGTRLTVV.

The CDR3 DNA sequence: TGCAGCGTTGACACTGGAAACACCATATATTTT. Its translation: CSVDTGNTIYF. The chain combines TRBV29-1 with TRBJ1-3, with unresolved D. Germline V gene sequence: CDR1 SQVTM, CDR2 ANQGSEA. The CDR3 length is 11 residues. Trimming shortened V by 3 bases and J by 2 bases, and 2 bases separated the two germline ends.

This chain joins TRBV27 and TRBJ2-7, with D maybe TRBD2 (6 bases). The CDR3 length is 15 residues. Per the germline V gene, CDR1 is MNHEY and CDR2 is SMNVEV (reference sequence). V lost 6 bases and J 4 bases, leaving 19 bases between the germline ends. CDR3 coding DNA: TGTGCCAGCAGCCGCGGGACTGGGGGATTTTACGAGCAGTACTTC. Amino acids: CASSRGTGGFYEQYF.

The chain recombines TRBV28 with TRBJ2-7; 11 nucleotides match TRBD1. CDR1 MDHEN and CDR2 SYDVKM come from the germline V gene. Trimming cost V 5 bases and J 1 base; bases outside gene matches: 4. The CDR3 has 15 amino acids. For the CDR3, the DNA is TGTGCCAGCAGTGCGGGGACAGGGGGTTCCTACGAGCAGTACTTC. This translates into CASSAGTGGSYEQYF.

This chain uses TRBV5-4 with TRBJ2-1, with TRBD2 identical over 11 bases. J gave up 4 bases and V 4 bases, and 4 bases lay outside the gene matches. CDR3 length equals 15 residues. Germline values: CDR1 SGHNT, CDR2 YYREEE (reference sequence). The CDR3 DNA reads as TGTGCCAGCAGCCCCCGACTAGCGGGATACAATGAGCAGTTCTTC. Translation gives CASSPRLAGYNEQFF.

The CDR3 sequence is CASSPSGGSYEQYF. CDR3 nucleotides: TGTGCCAGCTCACCTAGCGGGGGTTCCTACGAGCAGTACTTC. V and J are TRBV18 and TRBJ2-7; 9 bases match TRBD2. The CDR3 sequence is 14 residues long. After removal of 3 bases from V and 1 base from J, the junction contained 1 base not matched to a gene. Germline lookup yields CDR1 KGHSH and CDR2 LQKENI.

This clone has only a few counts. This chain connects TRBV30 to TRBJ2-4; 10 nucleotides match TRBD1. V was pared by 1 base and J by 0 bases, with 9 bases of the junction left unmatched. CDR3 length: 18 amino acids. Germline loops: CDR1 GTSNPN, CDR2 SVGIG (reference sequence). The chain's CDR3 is CAWSALPGQGLAKNIQYF. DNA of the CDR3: TGTGCCTGGAGTGCCCTACCGGGACAGGGGCTAGCCAAAAACATTCAGTACTTC. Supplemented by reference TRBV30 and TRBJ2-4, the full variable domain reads SQTIHQWPATLVQPVGSPLSLECTVEGTSNPNLYWYRQAAGRGLQLLFYSVGIGQISSEVPQNLSASRPQDRQFILSSKKLLLSDSGFYLCAWSALPGQGLAKNIQYFGAGTRLSVL.

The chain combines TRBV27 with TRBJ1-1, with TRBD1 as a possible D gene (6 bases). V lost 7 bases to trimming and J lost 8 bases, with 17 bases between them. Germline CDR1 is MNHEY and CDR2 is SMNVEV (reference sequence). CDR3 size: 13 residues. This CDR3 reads CASTSRGGFEAFF. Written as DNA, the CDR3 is TGTGCCAGCACTTCCAGGGGAGGGTTCGAAGCTTTCTTT.

The CDR3 reads CASRTGTAYEQYF. The CDR3 DNA sequence: TGTGCCAGCAGAACCGGGACAGCCTACGAGCAGTACTTC. This chain links TRBV6-5 with TRBJ2-7, with TRBD1 matching over 7 bases. This CDR3 comprises 13 residues. The V gene's germline CDR1 is MNHEY and CDR2 SVGAGI. With V trimmed by 6 bases and J by 2 bases, 4 bases remained unmatched.

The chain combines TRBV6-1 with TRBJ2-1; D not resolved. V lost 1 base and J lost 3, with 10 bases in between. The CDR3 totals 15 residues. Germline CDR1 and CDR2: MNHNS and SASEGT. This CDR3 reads CASSEDGYGYNEQFF. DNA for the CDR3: TGTGCCAGCAGTGAAGACGGGTACGGCTACAATGAGCAGTTCTTC.

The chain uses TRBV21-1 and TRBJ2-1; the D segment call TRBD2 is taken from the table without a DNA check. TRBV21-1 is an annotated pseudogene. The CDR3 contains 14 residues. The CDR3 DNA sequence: TGTGCCAGCAGCAGCGGGACCAGCTACAATGAGCAGTTCTTC. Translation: CASSSGTSYNEQFF.

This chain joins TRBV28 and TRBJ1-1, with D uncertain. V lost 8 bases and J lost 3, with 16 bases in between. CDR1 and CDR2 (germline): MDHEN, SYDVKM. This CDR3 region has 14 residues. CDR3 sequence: CASRGFGAYTEAFF. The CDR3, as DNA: TGTGCCAGCCGGGGTTTTGGAGCTTACACTGAAGCTTTCTTT.

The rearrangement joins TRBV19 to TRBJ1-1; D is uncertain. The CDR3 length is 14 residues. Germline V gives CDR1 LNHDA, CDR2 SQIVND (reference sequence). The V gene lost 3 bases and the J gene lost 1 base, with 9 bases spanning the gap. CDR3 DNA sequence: TGTGCCAGTAGTATCGAGGCGGGGAACACTGAAGCTTTCTTT. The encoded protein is CASSIEAGNTEAFF.

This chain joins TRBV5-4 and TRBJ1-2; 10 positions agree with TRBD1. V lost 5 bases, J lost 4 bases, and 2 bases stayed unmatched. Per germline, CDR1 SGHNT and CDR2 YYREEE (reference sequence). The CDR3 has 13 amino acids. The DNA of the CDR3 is TGTGCCAGCAGGACAGGGGGCTCCTATGGCTACACCTTC. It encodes CASRTGGSYGYTF.

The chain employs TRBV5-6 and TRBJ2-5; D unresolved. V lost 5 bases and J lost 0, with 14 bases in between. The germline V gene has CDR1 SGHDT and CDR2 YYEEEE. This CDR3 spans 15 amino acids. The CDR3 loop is CASSARLRYQETQYF. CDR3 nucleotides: TGTGCCAGCAGTGCCAGGTTGAGATACCAAGAGACCCAGTACTTC.

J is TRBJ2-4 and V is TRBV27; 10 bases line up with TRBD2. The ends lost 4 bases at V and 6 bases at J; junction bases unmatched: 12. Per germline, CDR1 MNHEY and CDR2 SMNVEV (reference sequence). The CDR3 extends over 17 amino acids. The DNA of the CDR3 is TGTGCCAGCAGTTCCCCCCCTGGTAGCGGGAGGAGAAACATTCAGTACTTC. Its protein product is CASSSPPGSGRRNIQYF.

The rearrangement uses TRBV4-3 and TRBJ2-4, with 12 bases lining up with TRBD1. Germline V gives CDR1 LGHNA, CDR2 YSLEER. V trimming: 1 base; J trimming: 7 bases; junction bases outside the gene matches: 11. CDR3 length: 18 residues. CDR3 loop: CASSQARSLGQGANIQYF. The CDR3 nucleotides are TGCGCCAGCAGCCAAGCAAGGAGCTTGGGACAGGGGGCGAACATTCAGTACTTC.

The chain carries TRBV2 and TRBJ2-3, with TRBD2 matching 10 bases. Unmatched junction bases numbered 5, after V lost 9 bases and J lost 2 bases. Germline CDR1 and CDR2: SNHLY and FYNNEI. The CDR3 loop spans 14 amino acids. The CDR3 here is CARKREGITDTQYF. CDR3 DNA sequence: TGTGCCAGGAAGCGGGAGGGGATCACAGATACGCAGTATTTT.

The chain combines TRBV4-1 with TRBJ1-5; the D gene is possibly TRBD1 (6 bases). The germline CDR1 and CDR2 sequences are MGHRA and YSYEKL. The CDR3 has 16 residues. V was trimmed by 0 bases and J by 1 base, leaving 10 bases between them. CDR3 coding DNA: TGCGCCAGCAGCCAAGAGAGGACAGAGAGCAATCAGCCCCAGCATTTT. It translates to CASSQERTESNQPQHF.

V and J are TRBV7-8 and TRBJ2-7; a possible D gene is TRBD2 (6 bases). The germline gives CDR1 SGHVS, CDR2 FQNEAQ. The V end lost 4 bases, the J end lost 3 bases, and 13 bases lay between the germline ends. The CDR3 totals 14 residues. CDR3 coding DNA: TGTGCCAGCAGCTATGGGGGGAGGATCTACGAGCAGTACTTC. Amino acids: CASSYGGRIYEQYF. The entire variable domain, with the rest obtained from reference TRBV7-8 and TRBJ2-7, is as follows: GAGVSQSPRYKVAKRGQDVALRCDPISGHVSLFWYQQALGQGPEFLTYFQNEAQLDKSGLPSDRFFAERPEGSVSTLKIQRTQQEDSAVYLCASSYGGRIYEQYFGPGTRLTVT.

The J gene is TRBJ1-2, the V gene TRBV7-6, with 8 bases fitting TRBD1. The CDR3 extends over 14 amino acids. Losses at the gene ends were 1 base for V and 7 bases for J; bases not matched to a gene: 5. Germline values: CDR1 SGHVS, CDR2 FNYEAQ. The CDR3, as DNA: TGTGCCAGCAGCTTAGTTCAGGGGGCGGGTGGCTACACCTTC. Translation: CASSLVQGAGGYTF.

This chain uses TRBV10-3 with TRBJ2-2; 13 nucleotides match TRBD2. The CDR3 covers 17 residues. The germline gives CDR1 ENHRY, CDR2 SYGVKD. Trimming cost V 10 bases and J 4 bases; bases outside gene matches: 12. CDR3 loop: CATKGGWTSGGTGELFF. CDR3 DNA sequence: TGTGCCACCAAAGGGGGATGGACTAGCGGGGGCACCGGGGAGCTGTTTTTT.

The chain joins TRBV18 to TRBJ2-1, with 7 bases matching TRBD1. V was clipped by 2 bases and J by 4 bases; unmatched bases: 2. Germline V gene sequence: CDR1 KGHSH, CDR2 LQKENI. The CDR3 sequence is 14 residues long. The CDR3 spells CASSPETGYNEQFF. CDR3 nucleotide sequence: TGTGCCAGCTCACCAGAGACAGGGTACAATGAGCAGTTCTTC.

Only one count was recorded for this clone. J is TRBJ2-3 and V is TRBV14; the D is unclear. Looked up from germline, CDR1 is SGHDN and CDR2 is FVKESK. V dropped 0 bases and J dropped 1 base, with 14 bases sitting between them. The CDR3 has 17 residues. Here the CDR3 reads CASSQDLAAWGTDTQYF. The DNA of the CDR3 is TGTGCCAGCAGCCAAGATCTGGCGGCATGGGGCACAGATACGCAGTATTTT.